The rows below give T cell receptor beta chains drawn from one sample of a study of blood T cell repertoires in COVID-19. Measured with immunoSEQ multiplex PCR; TCRdb has only the in-frame clones, and not every one. The profile shows some 320,000 clones, more than 75% of them singletons. The sequenced material came from PBMCs or T cells enriched from blood (not recorded which). The receptors come from a man between 60 and 75 years old who had recovered from COVID-19. Each CDR3 is given with its conserved first and last residue. Each record gives: J gene, V gene, clone size, D gene, CDR3 DNA, CDR3 protein. D genes are given only for firm matches. Size is omitted from some rows. Given values are once, few, many or a class for expanded clones.

j_gene: TRBJ2-3
v_gene: TRBV7-2
abundance: NA
d_gene: TRBD1
CDR3nt: TGTGCCAGCAGCTTAGTTCCGCCCGGGACAGCAGATACGCAGTATTTT
CDR3aa: CASSLVPPGTADTQYF

j_gene: TRBJ2-3
v_gene: TRBV5-4
abundance: NA
d_gene: TRBD2
CDR3nt: TGTGCCAGCAGCCCGGGAGGGGATACGCAGTATTTT
CDR3aa: CASSPGGDTQYF

j_gene: TRBJ1-1
v_gene: TRBV29-1
abundance: NA
d_gene: NA
CDR3nt: TGCAGCGTTGACCCCCGCGGGAGGGGGACCATGAACACTGAAGCTTTCTTT
CDR3aa: CSVDPRGRGTMNTEAFF

j_gene: TRBJ1-2
v_gene: TRBV10-3
abundance: NA
d_gene: NA
CDR3nt: TGTGCCATCAGTGCATTCGGGGGATTTGATGGCTACACCTTC
CDR3aa: CAISAFGGFDGYTF

j_gene: TRBJ1-5
v_gene: TRBV6-5
abundance: NA
d_gene: NA
CDR3nt: TGTGCCAGCAAGGCAGGGACGTTAGGGAGGGGGGCCCAGCATTTT
CDR3aa: CASKAGTLGRGAQHF

j_gene: TRBJ2-1
v_gene: TRBV24-1
abundance: once
d_gene: NA
CDR3nt: TGTGCCACCAGTGATTTGGGCAGGGCCCAGTTCTTC
CDR3aa: CATSDLGRAQFF

j_gene: TRBJ2-7
v_gene: TRBV9
abundance: once
d_gene: NA
CDR3nt: TGTGCCAGCAGCGCAACCGACAACGAGCAGTACTTC
CDR3aa: CASSATDNEQYF

j_gene: TRBJ2-2
v_gene: TRBV7-9
abundance: NA
d_gene: NA
CDR3nt: TGTGCCAGCAGCTTTCCCGGAGGGCCCGGGGAGCTGTTTTTT
CDR3aa: CASSFPGGPGELFF

j_gene: TRBJ1-2
v_gene: TRBV5-4
abundance: NA
d_gene: TRBD1
CDR3nt: TGTGCCGGAAAGGGAAGCAGGGGGAGCTATGGCTACACCTTC
CDR3aa: CAGKGSRGSYGYTF

j_gene: TRBJ2-4
v_gene: TRBV18
abundance: NA
d_gene: NA
CDR3nt: TGTGCCAGCTCATTTGGGACGGGGGACATTCAGTACTTC
CDR3aa: CASSFGTGDIQYF

j_gene: TRBJ1-6
v_gene: TRBV27
abundance: NA
d_gene: NA
CDR3nt: TGTGCCAGCAGTCCCGGAGGCTATTCACCCCTCCACTTT
CDR3aa: CASSPGGYSPLHF

j_gene: TRBJ1-2
v_gene: TRBV4-1
abundance: NA
d_gene: TRBD1
CDR3nt: TGCGCCAGCAGGTACGGACAGGGGGATGGCTACACCTTC
CDR3aa: CASRYGQGDGYTF

j_gene: TRBJ1-2
v_gene: TRBV4-2
abundance: NA
d_gene: TRBD1
CDR3nt: TGTGCCAGCAGCCAACCTAGGACAGGGGGACCGAGCTATGGCTACACCTTC
CDR3aa: CASSQPRTGGPSYGYTF

j_gene: TRBJ1-2
v_gene: TRBV6-1
abundance: NA
d_gene: TRBD1
CDR3nt: TGTGCCAGCAGTGAAGCGCTTGGATCACAGGGGTTGCCTGACTATGGCTACACCTTC
CDR3aa: CASSEALGSQGLPDYGYTF

j_gene: TRBJ1-5
v_gene: TRBV18
abundance: NA
d_gene: TRBD1
CDR3nt: TGTGCCAGCTCACTGACAGGGTTCGATCAGCCCCAGCATTTT
CDR3aa: CASSLTGFDQPQHF

j_gene: TRBJ2-3
v_gene: TRBV29-1
abundance: NA
d_gene: TRBD2
CDR3nt: TGCAGCGTTGAAGGACTAGCGGGAGTAGATACGCAGTATTTT
CDR3aa: CSVEGLAGVDTQYF

j_gene: TRBJ1-5
v_gene: TRBV4-1
abundance: NA
d_gene: NA
CDR3nt: TGCGCCAGCAGCCGCGAACAGGGTTTCAATCAGCCCCAGCATTTT
CDR3aa: CASSREQGFNQPQHF

j_gene: TRBJ1-1
v_gene: TRBV6-5
abundance: NA
d_gene: NA
CDR3nt: TGTGCCAGCAGTCAGGGCACTGAAGCTTTCTTT
CDR3aa: CASSQGTEAFF

j_gene: TRBJ2-1
v_gene: TRBV5-6
abundance: NA
d_gene: TRBD2
CDR3nt: TGTGCCAGCAGCTTGGGACTAGCGGGGCTCCTTGGCAATGAGCAGTTCTTC
CDR3aa: CASSLGLAGLLGNEQFF

j_gene: TRBJ1-1
v_gene: TRBV6-5
abundance: NA
d_gene: NA
CDR3nt: TGTGCCAGCAGGTCGACAGGTACGAACACTGAAGCTTTCTTT
CDR3aa: CASRSTGTNTEAFF

j_gene: TRBJ2-1
v_gene: TRBV7-8
abundance: NA
d_gene: NA
CDR3nt: TGTGCCAGCAGCCCGAGGGAGCTCTCCTACAATGAGCAGTTCTTC
CDR3aa: CASSPRELSYNEQFF

j_gene: TRBJ1-5
v_gene: TRBV28
abundance: once
d_gene: TRBD1
CDR3nt: TGTGCCAGCAGTTTATACCGGACAGGGGTCTCTTCGGGTCAGCCCCAGCATTTT
CDR3aa: CASSLYRTGVSSGQPQHF

j_gene: TRBJ1-3
v_gene: TRBV9
abundance: NA
d_gene: NA
CDR3nt: TGTGCCAGCAGCGTAGGAGGTCCTCTCTCTGGAAACACCATATATTTT
CDR3aa: CASSVGGPLSGNTIYF

j_gene: TRBJ1-2
v_gene: TRBV2
abundance: NA
d_gene: NA
CDR3nt: TGTGCCACCGGAGCCGGGGTGTTTTTAGGCTATGGCTACACCTTC
CDR3aa: CATGAGVFLGYGYTF

j_gene: TRBJ2-3
v_gene: TRBV19
abundance: NA
d_gene: TRBD1
CDR3nt: TGTGCCAGCGGGACAGGGACCGCCCTCGGGCAGTATTTT
CDR3aa: CASGTGTALGQYF

j_gene: TRBJ1-1
v_gene: TRBV30
abundance: once
d_gene: TRBD1
CDR3nt: TGTGCCTGGAAGTTCTCCCAGGGGGCCGTTGAAGCTTTCTTT
CDR3aa: CAWKFSQGAVEAFF

j_gene: TRBJ2-3
v_gene: TRBV6-2/TRBV6-3
abundance: NA
d_gene: TRBD1
CDR3nt: TGTGCCAGCAGTTACTCGGTCCGGGACAGGGGGCGCACAGATACGCAGTATTTT
CDR3aa: CASSYSVRDRGRTDTQYF

j_gene: TRBJ2-7
v_gene: TRBV19
abundance: NA
d_gene: NA
CDR3nt: TGTGCCAGTAGTATAGTCCTAAGACAGACCCGCGAGCAGTACTTC
CDR3aa: CASSIVLRQTREQYF

j_gene: TRBJ2-6
v_gene: TRBV6-4
abundance: NA
d_gene: TRBD1
CDR3nt: TGTGCCAGCAGTCCAGGTGTGGGACAGGGGGATTTCTCTGGGGCCAACGTCCTGACTTTC
CDR3aa: CASSPGVGQGDFSGANVLTF

j_gene: TRBJ2-1
v_gene: TRBV7-3
abundance: NA
d_gene: TRBD2
CDR3nt: TGTGCCAGCAGCTCCAGCGGGACCGCCTACAATGAGCAGTTCTTC
CDR3aa: CASSSSGTAYNEQFF

j_gene: TRBJ1-2
v_gene: TRBV6-5
abundance: NA
d_gene: NA
CDR3nt: TGTGCCAGCAGCCCAGGGATCGGTGGCTACACCTTC
CDR3aa: CASSPGIGGYTF

j_gene: TRBJ2-7
v_gene: TRBV7-9
abundance: few
d_gene: TRBD1
CDR3nt: TGTGCCAGCACCTACCAGGGGGCCTCATACGAGCAGTACTTC
CDR3aa: CASTYQGASYEQYF

j_gene: TRBJ1-1
v_gene: TRBV7-9
abundance: NA
d_gene: TRBD1
CDR3nt: TGTGCCAGCAGCACAGGGGAGGGGACAGGTAGGAGTTCGAACACTGAAGCTTTCTTT
CDR3aa: CASSTGEGTGRSSNTEAFF

j_gene: TRBJ2-3
v_gene: TRBV11-2
abundance: NA
d_gene: NA
CDR3nt: TGTGCCAGCAGCTTATATAAAGGGGGCACAGATACGCAGTATTTT
CDR3aa: CASSLYKGGTDTQYF

j_gene: TRBJ2-1
v_gene: TRBV5-1
abundance: NA
d_gene: TRBD1
CDR3nt: TGCGCCAGCAGCTTGGGGACAGGGGGATTCAATGAGCAGTTCTTC
CDR3aa: CASSLGTGGFNEQFF

j_gene: TRBJ2-1
v_gene: TRBV4-1
abundance: NA
d_gene: NA
CDR3nt: TGCGCCAGCAGCCAAGTCCAGGCGAGCTCCTACAATGAGCAGTTCTTC
CDR3aa: CASSQVQASSYNEQFF

j_gene: TRBJ1-1
v_gene: TRBV5-6
abundance: NA
d_gene: NA
CDR3nt: TGTGCCAGCAGCTTACAGGGAGACACTGAAGCTTTCTTT
CDR3aa: CASSLQGDTEAFF

j_gene: TRBJ2-7
v_gene: TRBV2
abundance: NA
d_gene: TRBD2
CDR3nt: TGTGCCAGCAGTGGACTAGCGGGAGGGCAGCGGTACTTC
CDR3aa: CASSGLAGGQRYF

j_gene: TRBJ2-3
v_gene: TRBV9
abundance: NA
d_gene: NA
CDR3nt: TGTGCCAGCAGCGTAGAAGGCGGTACGCAGTATTTT
CDR3aa: CASSVEGGTQYF

j_gene: TRBJ2-6
v_gene: TRBV9
abundance: NA
d_gene: NA
CDR3nt: TGTGCCAGCAGCGTACCCGCTGGGGCCAACGTCCTGACTTTC
CDR3aa: CASSVPAGANVLTF

j_gene: TRBJ1-2
v_gene: TRBV5-6
abundance: NA
d_gene: NA
CDR3nt: TGTGCCAGCCGGGCAGGGGCTTACGGCTACACCTTC
CDR3aa: CASRAGAYGYTF

j_gene: TRBJ2-2
v_gene: TRBV7-9
abundance: NA
d_gene: NA
CDR3nt: TGTGCCAGCAGCCCGACTAGGCCCTCCGGGGAGCTGTTTTTT
CDR3aa: CASSPTRPSGELFF

j_gene: TRBJ2-1
v_gene: TRBV27
abundance: NA
d_gene: NA
CDR3nt: TGTGCCAGCAGTCTCCGCGGTCAGCGGGCCTACAATGAGCAGTTCTTC
CDR3aa: CASSLRGQRAYNEQFF

j_gene: TRBJ2-7
v_gene: TRBV12-3/TRBV12-4
abundance: once
d_gene: NA
CDR3nt: TGTGCCAGCAGTTTTGGAGGGTTCTACGAGCAGTACTTC
CDR3aa: CASSFGGFYEQYF

j_gene: TRBJ2-3
v_gene: TRBV5-4
abundance: once
d_gene: TRBD2
CDR3nt: TGTGCCAGCAGCTTAGCGGGGGCTCGTGCAGATACGCAGTATTTT
CDR3aa: CASSLAGARADTQYF

j_gene: TRBJ1-1
v_gene: TRBV19
abundance: NA
d_gene: TRBD1
CDR3nt: TGTGCCAGTAGTATTCAGGGGGCTGGGACTGAAGCTTTCTTT
CDR3aa: CASSIQGAGTEAFF

j_gene: TRBJ2-5
v_gene: TRBV6-5
abundance: NA
d_gene: NA
CDR3nt: TGTGCCAGCAGTAAACAGGGTCGCCGTGAGACCCAGTACTTC
CDR3aa: CASSKQGRRETQYF

j_gene: TRBJ2-1
v_gene: TRBV5-5
abundance: once
d_gene: NA
CDR3nt: TGTGCCAGCAGCTTGGTACCTAGCTCCCACAATGAGCAGTTCTTC
CDR3aa: CASSLVPSSHNEQFF

j_gene: TRBJ2-7
v_gene: TRBV18
abundance: NA
d_gene: TRBD1
CDR3nt: TGTGCCAGCTCACCCAGACAGGGGGAAATAAGTTACGAGCAGTACTTC
CDR3aa: CASSPRQGEISYEQYF

j_gene: TRBJ1-2
v_gene: TRBV18
abundance: NA
d_gene: TRBD1
CDR3nt: TGTGCCAGCTCATCCGGACAGGAGATTACCCCCTACACCTTC
CDR3aa: CASSSGQEITPYTF

j_gene: TRBJ1-2
v_gene: TRBV7-8
abundance: NA
d_gene: NA
CDR3nt: TGTGCCAGCAGCCCAGACAGAACTAACTATGGCTACACCTTC
CDR3aa: CASSPDRTNYGYTF